The source of this T cell receptor (beta chain) is a study of control samples from healthy donors and cancer patients. The CDR3 spans 15 residues. CDR1 SGHTA and CDR2 FQGNSA come from the germline V gene. V lost 6 bases and J 1 base, leaving 15 bases between the germline ends. Sequencing used immunoSEQ multiplex PCR; TCRdb keeps in-frame clones, though not all of them. The data contain some 100,000 clones, around 86% of them singletons. The TCR originated in a woman in her forties or fifties in good health. The rearrangement joins TRBV7-2 to TRBJ1-1; tentatively, D is TRBD1 (5 bases). Sequenced material: blood. DNA for the CDR3: TGTGCCAGCAGTCATCAGGGAAATCGGAACACTGAAGCTTTCTTT. Amino acid sequence: CASSHQGNRNTEAFF.